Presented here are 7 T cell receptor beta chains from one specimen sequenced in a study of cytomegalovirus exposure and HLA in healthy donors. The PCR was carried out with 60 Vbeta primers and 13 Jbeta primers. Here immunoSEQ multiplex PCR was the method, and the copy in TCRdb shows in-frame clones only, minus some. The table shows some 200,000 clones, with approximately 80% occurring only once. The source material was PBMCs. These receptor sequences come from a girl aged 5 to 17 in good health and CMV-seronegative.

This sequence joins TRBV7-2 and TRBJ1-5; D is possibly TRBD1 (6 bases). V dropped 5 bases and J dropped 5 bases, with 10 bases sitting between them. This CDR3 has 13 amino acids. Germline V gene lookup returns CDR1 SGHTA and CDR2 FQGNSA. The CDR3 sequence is CASSKDSYQPQHF. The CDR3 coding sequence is TGTGCCAGCAGCAAGGACAGCTATCAGCCCCAGCATTTT.

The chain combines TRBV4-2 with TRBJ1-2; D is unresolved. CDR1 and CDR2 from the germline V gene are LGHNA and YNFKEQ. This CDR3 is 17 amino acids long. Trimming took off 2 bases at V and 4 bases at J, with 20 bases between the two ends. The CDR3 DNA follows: TGTGCCAGCAGCCAAAACGAGGATTACAAGAGGGCCTATGGCTACACCTTC. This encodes CASSQNEDYKRAYGYTF.

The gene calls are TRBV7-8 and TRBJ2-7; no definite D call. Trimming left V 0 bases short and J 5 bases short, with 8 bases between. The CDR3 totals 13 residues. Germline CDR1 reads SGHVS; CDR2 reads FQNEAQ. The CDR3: CASSLALRDEQYF. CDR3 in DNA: TGTGCCAGCAGCTTAGCGCTTAGAGACGAGCAGTACTTC.

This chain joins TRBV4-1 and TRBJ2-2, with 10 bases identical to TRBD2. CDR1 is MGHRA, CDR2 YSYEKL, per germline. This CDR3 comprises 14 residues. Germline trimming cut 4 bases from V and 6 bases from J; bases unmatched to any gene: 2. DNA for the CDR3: TGCGCCAGCAGCCCCCTAGCGGGGGCCGGGGAGCTGTTTTTT. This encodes CASSPLAGAGELFF.

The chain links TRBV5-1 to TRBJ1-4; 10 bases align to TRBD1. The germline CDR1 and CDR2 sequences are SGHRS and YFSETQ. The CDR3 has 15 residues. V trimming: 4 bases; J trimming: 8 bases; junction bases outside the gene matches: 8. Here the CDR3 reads CASSARTGGREKLFF. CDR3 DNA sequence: TGCGCCAGCAGCGCACGGACAGGGGGTCGCGAAAAACTGTTTTTT.

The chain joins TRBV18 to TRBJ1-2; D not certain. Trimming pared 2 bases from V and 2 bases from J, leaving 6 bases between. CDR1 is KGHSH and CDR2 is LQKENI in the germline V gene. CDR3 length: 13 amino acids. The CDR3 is CASSPEQNYGYTF. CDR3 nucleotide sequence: TGTGCCAGCTCACCAGAACAGAACTATGGCTACACCTTC.

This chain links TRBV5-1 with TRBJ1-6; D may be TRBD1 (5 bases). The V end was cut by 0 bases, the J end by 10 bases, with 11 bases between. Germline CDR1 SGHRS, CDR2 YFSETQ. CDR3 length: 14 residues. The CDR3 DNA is TGCGCCAGCAGCTTGGCAGGGTATGGCTCACCCCTCCACTTT. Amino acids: CASSLAGYGSPLHF.